This record looks at one T cell receptor (beta chain) sequence and its context. No cognate antigen has been identified for it. Per-base quality was not reported, and no clone a single base away is much larger than it. This sample was included in a study of cytomegalovirus exposure and HLA in healthy donors (dated 2017 in TCRdb). For the wider study: According to an earlier analysis of several hundred of the donors, about 190 million T cells yielded roughly 100 million unique TCR beta sequences and approximately 280 Gb of sequence data. An early release covering just under 650 HLA-typed donors comprised about 300 gigabases of sequencing data and around 80 million unique TCR sequences. To predict cytomegalovirus infection status, the study brought together high-throughput TCR immunosequencing, statistical association of individual TCRs with disease status, and machine learning. Every discovery cohort repertoire had been produced on one sequencing platform. To decide whether each TCR beta V gene segment behaved as functional or pseudogenic, an earlier analysis of approximately 590 of the donors relied on high-throughput TCR beta sequencing. Both class I and class II loci were covered by HLA typing, at four-digit resolution. Of the 350 to 450 genotyped donors, 75% to 85% were placed in the genetic ancestry cluster associated with self-reported Caucasian donors. Roughly 5 DR-DQ haplotypes were treated as single units for association and clustering because of strong linkage in the cohort. The study used immunosequencing to profile the T cell repertoires of under 700 subjects and linked those repertoires to cytomegalovirus serostatus. Across approximately 420 genotyped donors of the cohort, an average of about 250,000 unique TCR beta nucleotide sequences per donor were sequenced, and about a sixth of those sequences were non-productive. A later analysis re-examined previously published TCR beta repertoires from more than 650 donors and added high-resolution HLA genotyping to investigate patterns of TCR occurrence. The aim of the study was to test whether cataloging public T cell receptors could identify signatures of past pathogen exposure. A separate validation cohort of 100 to 150 different subjects was used in addition to the 666-subject first cohort. The later analysis used no new phenotypic data to find candidate immune exposures, relying instead on TCR beta sequences and their occurrence across donors. Typing coverage varied by locus: roughly 620-640 donors for A, B, C, DRB1 and DQB1; roughly 500 for DQA1; around 570 for DPA1; approximately 490 for DPB1. In a later genetic analysis, genome-wide SNP genotypes for about 65% of the 666 donors were used, and that subset was treated as a discovery cohort. Donor age, sex, ethnicity and CMV serostatus were compiled together with the repertoire data.

Library generation was performed with the immunoSEQ multiplex PCR assay. The multiplex PCR relied on a mix of 60 forward primers for TCR Vbeta segments and 13 reverse primers for TCR Jbeta segments. The CDR3 region of rearranged TCR beta genes was amplified from genomic DNA with a multiplex PCR assay. On the Illumina HiSeq System, the amplified TCR beta libraries were sequenced as 87-base-pair reads. Processing in the source paper ran as follows. A later analysis tallied roughly 78 million unique TCR beta chains across the 700 or so repertoires, and approximately 12 million of those chains were shared by two or more donors. To remove PCR and sequencing errors, raw reads were error-corrected and collapsed into unique sequences using a nearest-neighbor algorithm that merged closely related sequences. V, D and J gene segments were assigned by aligning CDR3 sequences to IMGT reference sequences. For a sequence to be retained, a match of at least six nucleotides was required to both a V gene segment and a J gene segment. A rearrangement counted as productive if the CDR3 had no stop codons and remained in frame with V and J, and every other rearrangement counted as non-productive. Following IMGT convention, CDR3 was defined as the stretch from the second conserved V-encoded cysteine to the conserved J-encoded phenylalanine. The earlier analysis of some 580 of the donors excluded any sequence lacking an unambiguous match to a single V gene segment. In an earlier analysis of several hundred of the donors, V segments were called functional above 56.7% productive rearrangements and were called segregating when the between-donor standard deviation exceeded 5%. A statistical classification framework was built for diagnosing cytomegalovirus status from the catalog of TCR beta chain sequences. In a later analysis, V and J genes were assigned by comparing TCR nucleotide sequences against IMGT/GENE-DB human TR gene sequences. Using the TCRdist pipeline, a later analysis assigned CDR3 sequences along with most-parsimonious VDJ recombination scenarios. In a later analysis, each TCR beta chain was defined by its CDR3 amino acid sequence together with its V-gene family, and reads without a unique V-gene family were excluded. As a way to deal with suspected cross-contamination and a sequencing artifact, a later analysis dropped under 600 nucleotide sequences that were highly shared and had low generation probability. A later analysis calculated a clonal expansion index for each public chain from normalized within-repertoire ranks of inferred template counts. In a later analysis, generation probabilities were computed with a VDJ recombination model fitted to out-of-frame rearrangements, and the resulting probabilities were checked against IGoR. A later analysis scored TCR-TCR, TCR-HLA and TCR-CMV co-occurrence with hypergeometric tests, applying a repertoire-size bias correction to TCR pairs. In a later analysis, false discovery rates were estimated by permuting HLA or CMV assignments 20 times. A later analysis grouped co-occurring TCRs with DBSCAN, adding TCRdist sequence similarity when clustering within HLA-allele-positive subsets. For co-occurrence clustering, repertoires with fewer than 30,000 or more than 120,000 public chains were excluded, along with roughly 5 repertoires with anomalous nucleotide sharing. TCRdb took this table from immuneACCESS and kept in-frame rearrangements with V and J called. Such tables lack part of the clones; where checked against another copy, unresolved V genes explain under half of the gap, and the rest is unexplained. The DNA was the basis for D and trimming; V, J and clone size are from that table. The sample table contains around 100,000 clones; only one count was recorded for roughly 80% of them. 2.5% to 3% of the sample belongs to the ten largest clones.

V ends up 4 bases short and J 5 bases short, with an unmatched junction base count of 6. The CDR3 starts with the cysteine, ends with the phenylalanine, and has 16 residues. Kept here is only the CDR3 DNA, which spans 48 bases and is read in frame from base 1. CDR1 and CDR2, per the germline V gene, are MNHEY and SVGAGI. Broader findings and caveats from the paper: Some IMGT-functional V segments, including TRBV6-2 and TRBV6-3, could not be distinguished by the 87-base-pair reads and were therefore excluded. Because counts were too low, fewer than 20 rarely observed V segments, including chromosome 9 orphons, were excluded from the earlier analysis of fewer than 650 of the donors. In a later analysis, HLA-associated TCR beta chains showed more clonal expansion and lower generation probabilities than non-associated chains that were equally common. Because HLA typing was missing for some donors at each locus, association tests included only the typed subset. A later genetic analysis reported fewer N-insertions in productive TCRs among donors in an Asian-associated ancestry cluster than the roughly 650-donor mean. The study listed 150 to 200 TCR beta chains as associated with cytomegalovirus. Correlated functional status among segregating V segments might be attributable to linkage disequilibrium, but an unknown experimental factor could not be ruled out. The only immune exposure information available for the cohort was CMV serostatus. Several of the top co-occurrence clusters appeared to be linked to parvovirus B19, influenza, CMV and Epstein-Barr virus, according to a later analysis. At a false discovery rate of 0.05, a later analysis linked around 17,000 TCR beta sequences to specific HLA alleles. An earlier analysis of some 590 of the donors showed that most TCR beta V segments appeared in productive rearrangements either about 90% or about 30% of the time, which broadly matched IMGT annotations. When HLA alleles, especially DR and DQ, strongly co-occurred, TCR associations were difficult to assign to individual alleles. V-gene and J-gene trimming of TCR beta chains was associated with a missense DCLRE1C variant in a later genetic analysis, and the association was replicated in an independent cohort. Only TCR beta chains were sequenced in this cohort, and the absence of alpha or paired-chain data limited detectable features. In vitro tests confirmed that a few of the cytomegalovirus-associated TCR beta chains recognize cytomegalovirus antigens. A further reported finding was that TCR beta sequences accurately predicted the HLA-A and HLA-B alleles for most subjects in the first cohort. The classifier was reported to diagnose cytomegalovirus status with high specificity and sensitivity in both the original cohort and the validation cohort. Most TCR sequences were seen in very few donors, while some public TCRs were found in many individuals. A cluster of highly shared sequence variants was judged likely to represent a technical artifact of the sequencing pipeline. According to a later analysis, most CMV-associated TCR beta chains appeared to be HLA-restricted, and the HLA associations seemed to be driven largely by CMV exposure. A later analysis found that TCR association rates varied across HLA loci, with DRB1 alleles showing the most associated TCRs and HLA-C alleles the fewest. Roughly uniform sequencing depth across donors was assumed in presence/absence analyses, although this assumption may not hold. According to the authors, the approach could potentially be generalized to other disease states and immunological phenotypes.

In total, 500 to 700 healthy bone marrow donors made up the cohort. All cohort members were sampled while nominally healthy, although unrecorded immune exposures were likely present. The donor tested CMV seronegative, placing the donor among the 350 to 400 seronegative members of the cohort. Every donor gave a peripheral blood sample, and the peripheral blood mononuclear cells from that sample were used for TCR beta sequencing. The Qiagen DNeasy Blood Extraction Kit was used to extract genomic DNA from the blood cell samples. The rearranged chain carries TRBV6-5 and TRBJ2-3; the junction holds 13 bases that match TRBD2. The specimen sequenced was PBMCs. The TCR was taken from a man in his forties in good health and CMV-seronegative. In nucleotides, the sequence is TGTGCCAGCAGTTTCGTACTAGCGGGGGGGATAGATACGCAGTATTTT. It is translated as CASSFVLAGGIDTQYF.